What follows are 14 T cell receptor beta chains derived from one specimen sequenced in a study of T cell responses to AZD1222 COVID-19 vaccine. TCRdb's table, derived via immunoSEQ multiplex PCR, lists solely in-frame clones and lacks some. The table records 150,000 to 200,000 clones, about nine tenths of them present only once. The specimen comprised peripheral blood, sampled on day 0 of AZD1222 vaccination. Receptors were obtained from an adult in good health.

This chain joins TRBV5-4 and TRBJ2-5, with D possibly matching TRBD2 (7 bases). The CDR3 runs to 14 residues. Germline V gene data show CDR1 as SGHNT and CDR2 as YYREEE (reference sequence). The ends were cut back, 4 bases at V and 5 bases at J, with 15 bases in the middle. DNA of the CDR3: TGTGCCAGCAGCCCTCAAAGGGGGGGGGAGACCCAGTACTTC. It codes for CASSPQRGGETQYF.

This chain uses TRBV15 with TRBJ2-7; D may be TRBD1 or TRBD2 (5 bases each). V was cut by 5 bases and J by 10 bases, with 21 bases left in between. Germline V gene data show CDR1 as LNHNV and CDR2 as YYDKDF (reference sequence). The CDR3 has 14 amino acids. The CDR3 reads CATSPRGPLLRQYF. The CDR3, as DNA: TGTGCCACCAGCCCGAGGGGACCCCTTCTACGCCAGTACTTC.

The V gene is TRBV30, the J gene TRBJ1-5; D not resolved. The CDR3 spans 12 residues. The germline CDR1 and CDR2 sequences are GTSNPN and SVGIG (reference sequence). V was pared by 8 bases and J by 6 bases, with 14 bases between. The CDR3 region is CAGSIKGQPQHF. The CDR3 DNA is TGTGCCGGATCGATAAAAGGTCAGCCCCAGCATTTT. Based on the CDR3 plus reference TRBV30 and TRBJ1-5, the full variable domain is SQTIHQWPATLVQPVGSPLSLECTVEGTSNPNLYWYRQAAGRGLQLLFYSVGIGQISSEVPQNLSASRPQDRQFILSSKKLLLSDSGFYLCAGSIKGQPQHFGDGTRLSIL.

The genes are TRBV19 and TRBJ1-2; no firm D call. The CDR3 is made up of 15 amino acids. The ends were cut back, 0 bases at V and 1 base at J, with 9 bases in the middle. Looked up from germline, CDR1 is LNHDA and CDR2 is SQIVND (reference sequence). The CDR3 DNA reads as TGTGCCAGTAGTATAGATAGGGAGGGTAACTATGGCTACACCTTC. This sequence encodes CASSIDREGNYGYTF.

The count of this clone is one. The V call is TRBV19, the J call TRBJ1-5; D is uncertain. This CDR3 is built from 14 residues. Trimming left V 8 bases short and J 1 base short, with 12 bases between. Germline values: CDR1 LNHDA, CDR2 SQIVND (reference sequence). CDR3 coding DNA: TGTGCCAGTTCGTTGGTTTTAAGCAATCAGCCCCAGCATTTT. Translated: CASSLVLSNQPQHF.

The chain couples TRBV4-2 to TRBJ1-2, with TRBD1 matching 7 bases. With V trimmed by 4 bases and J by 4 bases, 9 bases remained unmatched. From germline, CDR1 is LGHNA and CDR2 YNFKEQ. This CDR3 has 15 amino acids. The DNA of the CDR3 is TGTGCCAGCAGCCCCCAAACGACAGGGAGCTATGGCTACACCTTC. This gives the protein CASSPQTTGSYGYTF.

The CDR3 is CASSQDRLSSGANVLTF. The CDR3 DNA reads as TGTGCCAGCAGCCAAGACAGGTTGAGCTCTGGGGCCAACGTCCTGACTTTC. The V gene is TRBV14, the J gene TRBJ2-6, with D uncertain. Deletions cut 0 bases from V and 0 bases from J, with 9 bases between. The CDR3 has 17 amino acids. In germline, CDR1 is SGHDN, CDR2 FVKESK.

The J gene is TRBJ2-3, the V gene TRBV11-1; 8 bases line up with TRBD1. CDR3 length equals 16 residues. Germline lookup yields CDR1 SGHAT and CDR2 FQDESV (reference sequence). V lost 5 bases to trimming and J lost 4 bases; unmatched junction nucleotides: 11. CDR3 DNA: TGTGCCAGCAGCCTCGGACAGGGCTTTTACCCAGATACGCAGTATTTT. Translating gives CASSLGQGFYPDTQYF.

The chain's CDR3 is CATFCVQGSYNSPLHF. The CDR3 nucleotides are TGTGCCACCTTCTGCGTCCAGGGCTCCTATAATTCACCCCTCCACTTT. The gene calls are TRBV24-1 and TRBJ1-6, with D perhaps matching TRBD1 (5 bases). V dropped 9 bases and J dropped 0 bases, with 14 bases sitting between them. Germline CDR1 KGHDR, CDR2 SFDVKD. The CDR3 covers 16 residues.

V is TRBV2 and J is TRBJ2-6; no definite D call. Trimming shortened V by 7 bases and J by 2 bases, and 6 bases separated the two germline ends. Germline V gene sequence: CDR1 SNHLY, CDR2 FYNNEI. The CDR3 spans 13 residues. CDR3 region: CASKETGANVLTF. The CDR3 region has the DNA TGTGCCAGCAAGGAAACTGGGGCCAACGTCCTGACTTTC.

The rearrangement links TRBV6-6 to TRBJ1-4, with TRBD1 matching 7 bases. The ends lost 4 bases at V and 8 bases at J; junction bases unmatched: 4. The germline V gene has CDR1 MNHNY and CDR2 SVGAGI (reference sequence). The CDR3 extends over 13 amino acids. CDR3 nucleotides: TGTGCCAGCAGTTCGAGAGGGGGCGAAAAACTGTTTTTT. Its translation: CASSSRGGEKLFF.

This sequence joins TRBV3-1 (or the pseudogene TRBV3-2) and TRBJ2-1; D uncertain. Germline loops: CDR1 LGHDT, CDR2 YNNKEL (reference sequence). The germline V and J ends were trimmed by 6 bases and 0 bases, with 3 bases remaining between them. This CDR3 is 12 amino acids long. CDR3 protein: CASSPSYNEQFF. The CDR3 DNA reads TGTGCCAGCAGTCCCTCCTACAATGAGCAGTTCTTC.

The V gene is TRBV6-5, the J gene TRBJ1-3, with D perhaps TRBD1 (6 bases). V lost 7 bases, J lost 6 bases, and 16 bases lay in between. Per germline, CDR1 MNHEY and CDR2 SVGAGI. The CDR3 extends over 14 amino acids. The CDR3 protein is CASTHGGEKNTIYF. For the CDR3, the DNA is TGTGCCAGCACCCACGGGGGCGAGAAAAACACCATATATTTT.

V usage is TRBV19 and J usage is TRBJ2-2; D is perhaps TRBD2 (7 bases). CDR3 size: 16 residues. V lost 6 bases, J lost 1 base, and 15 bases lay in between. Germline-derived CDR1 and CDR2 are LNHDA and SQIVND (reference sequence). CDR3 sequence: CASSIWGGGNTGELFF. The CDR3 region has the DNA TGTGCCAGTAGCATCTGGGGAGGGGGGAACACCGGGGAGCTGTTTTTT.